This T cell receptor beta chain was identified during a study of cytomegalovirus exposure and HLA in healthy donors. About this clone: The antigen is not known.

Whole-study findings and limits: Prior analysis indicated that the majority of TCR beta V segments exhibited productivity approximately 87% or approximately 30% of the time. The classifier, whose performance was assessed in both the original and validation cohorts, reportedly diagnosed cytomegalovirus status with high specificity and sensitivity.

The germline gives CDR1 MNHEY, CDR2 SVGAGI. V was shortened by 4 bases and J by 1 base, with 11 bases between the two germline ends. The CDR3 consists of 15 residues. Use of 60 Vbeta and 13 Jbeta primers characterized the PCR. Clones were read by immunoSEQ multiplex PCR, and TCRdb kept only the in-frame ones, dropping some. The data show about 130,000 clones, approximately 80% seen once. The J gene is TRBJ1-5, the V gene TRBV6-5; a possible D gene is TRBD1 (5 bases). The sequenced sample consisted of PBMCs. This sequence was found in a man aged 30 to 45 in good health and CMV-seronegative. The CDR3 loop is CASSFDSGSNQPQHF. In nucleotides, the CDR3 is TGTGCCAGCAGTTTTGACAGCGGGAGCAATCAGCCCCAGCATTTT.